The entry that follows covers one T cell receptor (beta chain) sequence. Its specificity is not known. One entry per CDR3 protein, called by TCRdb with MiXCR from the 5' RACE reads. The table lists about 110,000 distinct CDR3 sequences, approximately 25% of them singletons. The CDR3 length is 15 residues. J was trimmed by 8 bases and V by 5 bases; bases with no gene match: 10. Germline V CDR1 and CDR2: LNHDA, SQIVND (reference sequence). These data originate in a study of CD8 T cells in ankylosing spondylitis. Findings of the study overall: Reported data indicate significant enrichment of disease-linked clones within matched ankylosing spondylitis synovial fluid. Earlier studies detected some motif variants in reactive arthritis synovial fluid and blood.

Sequenced material: synovial fluid, either unsorted or a sorted T cell fraction (not recorded which). The TCR originated in a male donor with ankylosing spondylitis. This chain joins TRBV19 and TRBJ2-1; 9 positions agree with TRBD1. The CDR3 protein is CASSPWTGVEYEQFF. For the CDR3, the DNA is TGTGCCAGTAGTCCCTGGACAGGGGTGGAATATGAGCAGTTCTTC.